This T cell receptor beta chain came from a study of T cell responses to AZD1222 COVID-19 vaccine. TCRdb keeps only in-frame clones here, not all; method: immunoSEQ multiplex PCR. The repertoire has fewer than 120,000 clones, around nine tenths of them found once; the top ten carry less than 2.5%. This CDR3 has 13 residues. V dropped 5 bases and J dropped 4 bases, with 11 bases sitting between them. A single count supports this clone. It was second doses at about 4 or about 12 weeks that were pooled. The sequence was obtained from an adult who received the AZD1222 COVID-19 vaccine. The input for sequencing was peripheral blood, taken 28 days after the second AZD1222 dose. J is TRBJ1-1 and V is TRBV12-3 or TRBV12-4; a possible D gene is TRBD1 (5 bases). CDR3 amino acids: CASSLQERTEAFF. CDR3 bases: TGTGCCAGCAGTCTACAGGAACGCACTGAAGCTTTCTTT.